The sequence of this TCR beta chain was determined in a study of long-term antiretroviral therapy in people with HIV. A v3.0 immunoSEQ assay was performed at survey level. Sequenced by immunoSEQ multiplex PCR; TCRdb stores in-frame clones only, minus some. The sample has about 38,000 clones, around 86% seen once. The receptor comes from a man between 18 and 29 years old with HIV. Sequences were derived from unsorted PBMCs, sampled 1.5 years after starting antiretroviral therapy.

The CDR3, as DNA: TGTGCCAGCAGCTCGACAGGGGGCGGAGAGACCCAGTACTTC. Its protein is CASSSTGGGETQYF. The V gene is TRBV7-9, the J gene TRBJ2-5, with 10 bases aligning to TRBD1. In germline, CDR1 is SEHNR, CDR2 FQNEAQ (reference sequence). The CDR3 spans 14 residues. V dropped 4 bases and J dropped 4; count of bases not matched to a gene: 3.